This TCR beta chain derives from a study of shared clonotypes between healthy human individuals. CD8 cells regarded as naive lacked CD45RO, were positively chosen for CCR7, and omitted terminally differentiated effector memory CD45RA+ cells. CDR3 length equals 16 residues. Notes on this clone: Its cognate antigen is unknown.

Using immunoSEQ multiplex PCR, the repertoire was profiled, and TCRdb retains in-frame clones only, with some absent. Found here are approximately 1.9 million clones, 80% to 95% of them singletons; the top ten hold approximately 1.7%. Whole-study findings and limits: Generation probabilities were higher for clonotypes shared across all four sorted-subset donors than for unshared ones. Sharing across four donors was highest in naive CD4 (approximately 5%) and lowest in memory CD8 (roughly 0.4%). Large sequencing depth failed to make sorted-subset sequencing complete, rarefaction showed.

The gene calls are TRBV21-1 and TRBJ2-5; TRBD2, the table's D call, was not compared with the DNA. TRBV21-1 is reported as a pseudogene. The sample taken for sequencing was naive CD8+ T cells from PBMCs. This clonotype originated in a man aged 18 to 35 in good health. Some clones in this sample may be carry-over from other donors' samples. This CDR3 reads CASTQGLAGEKGTQYF. CDR3 DNA sequence: TGTGCCAGCACCCAGGGACTAGCGGGAGAAAAGGGGACCCAGTACTTC.